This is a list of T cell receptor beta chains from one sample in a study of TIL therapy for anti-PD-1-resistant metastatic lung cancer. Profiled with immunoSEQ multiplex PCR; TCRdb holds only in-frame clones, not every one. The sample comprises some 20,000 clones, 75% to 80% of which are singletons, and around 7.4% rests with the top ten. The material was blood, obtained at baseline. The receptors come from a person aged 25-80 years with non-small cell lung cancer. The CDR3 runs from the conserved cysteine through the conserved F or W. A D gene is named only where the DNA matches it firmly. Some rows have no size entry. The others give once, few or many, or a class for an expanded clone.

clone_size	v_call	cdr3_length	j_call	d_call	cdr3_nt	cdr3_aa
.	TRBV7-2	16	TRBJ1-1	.	TGTGCCAGCAGCTTAGAACAGGCCGGACGTCGGGGGGGGGCTTTCTTT	CASSLEQAGRRGGAFF
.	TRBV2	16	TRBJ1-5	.	TGTGCCAGCAGCGTGGCAGGGTTTTATAGCAATCAGCCCCAGCATTTT	CASSVAGFYSNQPQHF
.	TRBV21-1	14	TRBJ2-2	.	TGTGCCAGCAGCAAAGTTCGGCACACCGGGGAGCTGTTTTTT	CASSKVRHTGELFF
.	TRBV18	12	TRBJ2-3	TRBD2	TGTGCCAGCTCACCGGGAGGGGATACGCAGTATTTT	CASSPGGDTQYF
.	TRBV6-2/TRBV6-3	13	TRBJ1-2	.	TGTGCCAGCAGTTTCCCCCCAAGCTATGGCTACACCTTC	CASSFPPSYGYTF
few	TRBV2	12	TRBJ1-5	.	TGTGCCAGCAAGGATAGCAATCAGCCCCAGCATTTT	CASKDSNQPQHF
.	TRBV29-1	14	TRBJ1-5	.	TGCAGCGTCAGTGACCCATATAGCAATCAGCCCCAGCATTTT	CSVSDPYSNQPQHF
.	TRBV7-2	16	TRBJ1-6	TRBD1	TGTGCCAGCAGCTTGTACAGGGGGCCGGGGGATTCACCCCTCCACTTT	CASSLYRGPGDSPLHF
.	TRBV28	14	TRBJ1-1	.	TGTGCCAGCAGTTTACCCCGGACCCGGACTGAAGCTTTCTTT	CASSLPRTRTEAFF
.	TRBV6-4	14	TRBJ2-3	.	TGTGCCAGCAGTCTCCAGGCTAGCACAGATACGCAGTATTTT	CASSLQASTDTQYF
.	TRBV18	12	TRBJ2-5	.	TGTGCCAGCTCACCGTACCAAGAGACCCAGTACTTC	CASSPYQETQYF
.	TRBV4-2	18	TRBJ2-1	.	TGTGCCAGCAGCCAAGTGCGTGGATTTGAACAGCGACGCAATGAGCAGTTCTTC	CASSQVRGFEQRRNEQFF
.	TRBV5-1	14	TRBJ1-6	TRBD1	TGCGCCAGCAGCTCCGGACAGGCGAGATCACCCCTCCACTTT	CASSSGQARSPLHF
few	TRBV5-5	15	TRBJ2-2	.	TGTGCCAGCAGCTTGGGCACCTCGAACACCGGGGAGCTGTTTTTT	CASSLGTSNTGELFF
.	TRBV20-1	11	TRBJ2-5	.	TGCAGTGCCGAAATTGCGGAGACCCAGTACTTC	CSAEIAETQYF
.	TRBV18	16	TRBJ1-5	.	TGTGCCAGCTCACAGGACAGCCCCTATAGCAATCAGCCCCAGCATTTT	CASSQDSPYSNQPQHF
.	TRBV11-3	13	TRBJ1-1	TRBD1	TGTGCCAGCAGCTTAGAAGGCAGGGGGCAAGCTTTCTTT	CASSLEGRGQAFF
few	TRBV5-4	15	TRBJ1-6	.	TGTGCCAGCAGACGAGGGGGGCTGATGAATTCACCCCTCCACTTT	CASRRGGLMNSPLHF
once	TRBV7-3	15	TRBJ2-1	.	TGTGCCAGCAGCCGAAATGGGGCGGCATACAATGAGCAGTTCTTC	CASSRNGAAYNEQFF
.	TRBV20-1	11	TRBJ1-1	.	TGCAGTGCTAGACCTGGCACTGAAGCTTTCTTT	CSARPGTEAFF
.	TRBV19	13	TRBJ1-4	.	TGTGCCAGTACGAACAGGGTCAATGAAAAACTGTTTTTT	CASTNRVNEKLFF
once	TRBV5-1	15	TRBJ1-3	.	TGCGCCAGCAGCTCCGGAGGGGATTCTGGAAACACCATATATTTT	CASSSGGDSGNTIYF
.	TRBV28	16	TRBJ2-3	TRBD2	TGTGCCAGCAGTTTGACGGGACTAGCTCTCACAGATACGCAGTATTTT	CASSLTGLALTDTQYF
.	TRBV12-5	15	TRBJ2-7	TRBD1	TGTGCTAGTGGTTTGAGAGGGGCAGGGGGCTACGAGCAGTACTTC	CASGLRGAGGYEQYF
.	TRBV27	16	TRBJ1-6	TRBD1	TGTGCCAGCAGCCTACAGGGGAGCTCCTATAATTCACCCCTCCACTTT	CASSLQGSSYNSPLHF
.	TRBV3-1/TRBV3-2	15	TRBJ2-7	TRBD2	TGTGCCAGCAGCCCGCGGCGACTAGCGGCTTACGAGCAGTACTTC	CASSPRRLAAYEQYF
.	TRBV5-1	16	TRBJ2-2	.	TGCGCCAGCAGCTTGTCAGCGGTCCTCAACACCGGGGAGCTGTTTTTT	CASSLSAVLNTGELFF
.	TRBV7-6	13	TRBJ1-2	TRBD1	TGTGCCAGCAGCCCCCAGGGGGCCTATGGCTACACCTTC	CASSPQGAYGYTF
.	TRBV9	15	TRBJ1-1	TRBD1	TGTGCCAGCAGCGCCGACAGGGCGATGAACACTGAAGCTTTCTTT	CASSADRAMNTEAFF
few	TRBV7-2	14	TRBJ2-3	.	TGTGCCAGCAGCTTATACAGGGGCACAGATACGCAGTATTTT	CASSLYRGTDTQYF
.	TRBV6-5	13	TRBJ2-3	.	TGTGTCGTCACGGCCCCTAGGTCGGATACGCAGTATTTT	CVVTAPRSDTQYF
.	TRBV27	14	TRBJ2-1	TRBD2	TGTGCCAGCATGAGCGGGACCTACTACAATGAGCAGTTCTTC	CASMSGTYYNEQFF
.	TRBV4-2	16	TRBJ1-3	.	TGTGCCAGCAGCCAAGGGGGCGGGACGTATGGAAACACCATATATTTT	CASSQGGGTYGNTIYF
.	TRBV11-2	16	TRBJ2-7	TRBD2	TGTGCCAGCAGCCCCATAACTAGCGGGAGAAGCCACGAGCAGTACTTC	CASSPITSGRSHEQYF
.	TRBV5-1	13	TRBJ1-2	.	TGCGCCAGCAGCTTGGCAGGGCAAAGTGGCTACACCTTC	CASSLAGQSGYTF
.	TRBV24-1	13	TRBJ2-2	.	TGTGCCACCAGGGAGACACAAACCGGGGAGCTGTTTTTT	CATRETQTGELFF
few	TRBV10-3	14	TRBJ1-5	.	TGTGCCACCTGCCCGGGGGGTTCTAATCAGCCCCAGCATTTT	CATCPGGSNQPQHF